A single sample is the source of the 26 T cell receptor beta chains below, sequenced in a study of T-cell memory formation after mild COVID-19 listed by TCRdb under 2021. Libraries were made using 5' RACE. The run used an Illumina NovaSeq 6000. TCRdb's own reprocessing of the public reads used fastp at Q25 and MiXCR and kept productive beta chains. CDR3 protein sequences are deduplicated, and each keeps its most common genes and DNA. This sample lists about 170,000 distinct CDR3 sequences; over 10% were detected once. About 3.6% of the sample comes from the top ten. Sequencing was done on a sample of PBMCs or a T cell subset sorted from them (not recorded which). The receptors stem from a man aged 18 to 30 who had mild COVID-19 (a few samples of this study predate the infection). The sample titles of this study are shuffled in the database, so cell type and time point are left out; the donor was told from shared clones.

The rearrangement uses TRBV5-6 and TRBJ1-2; D is unclear. Trimming cost V 1 base and J 0 bases, with 16 bases left between them. Germline V gives CDR1 SGHDT, CDR2 YYEEEE. There are 17 residues in the CDR3. CDR3 sequence: CASSLFREWRPNYGYTF. CDR3 in DNA: TGTGCCAGCAGCTTGTTCCGGGAATGGAGACCTAACTATGGCTACACCTTC.

J is TRBJ2-2 and V is TRBV3-1; possible D gene TRBD2, 5 bases. This CDR3 region has 15 residues. The germline V gene has CDR1 LGHDT and CDR2 YNNKEL (reference sequence). V was cut by 3 bases and J by 0 bases, with 8 bases left in between. CDR3 DNA: TGTGCCAGCAGCCAGCGGGTCGCGAACACCGGGGAGCTGTTTTTT. This sequence encodes CASSQRVANTGELFF.

At least ten counts were recorded for this clonotype. This chain uses TRBV9 with TRBJ2-5; no clear D gene. The CDR3 loop spans 13 amino acids. V lost 0 bases to trimming and J lost 3 bases, with 6 bases between them. Looked up from germline, CDR1 is SGDLS and CDR2 is YYNGEE. The CDR3 loop is CASSVGPEETQYF. The CDR3 DNA reads TGTGCCAGCAGCGTAGGACCAGAAGAGACCCAGTACTTC. Using reference TRBV9 and TRBJ2-5 for the parts outside the CDR3, the full variable domain is DSGVTQTPKHLITATGQRVTLRCSPRSGDLSVYWYQQSLDQGLQFLIQYYNGEERAKGNILERFSAQQFPDLHSELNLSSLELGDSALYFCASSVGPEETQYFGPGTRLLVL.

This chain uses TRBV7-8 with TRBJ2-2, with D possibly matching TRBD1 (5 bases). V gave up 5 bases and J gave up 1 base, with 20 bases separating them. This CDR3 region has 18 residues. Germline V gene lookup returns CDR1 SGHVS and CDR2 FQNEAQ. For the CDR3, the DNA is TGTGCCAGCAGCCCCTTCCTGGGGCAGGACGGGAACACCGGGGAGCTGTTTTTT. Translation: CASSPFLGQDGNTGELFF. Drawing the rest from reference TRBV7-8 and TRBJ2-2, the complete variable domain is GAGVSQSPRYKVAKRGQDVALRCDPISGHVSLFWYQQALGQGPEFLTYFQNEAQLDKSGLPSDRFFAERPEGSVSTLKIQRTQQEDSAVYLCASSPFLGQDGNTGELFFGEGSRLTVL.

The rearrangement joins TRBV20-1 to TRBJ2-5; no clear D. This CDR3 has 14 residues. V dropped 4 bases and J dropped 2 bases, with 14 bases sitting between them. In germline, CDR1 is DFQATT, CDR2 SNEGSKA (reference sequence). CDR3 in DNA: TGCAGTGCTAAGATTGGGCGGTGGCAAGAGACCCAGTACTTC. It specifies CSAKIGRWQETQYF.

This clonotype has a handful of counts. Here the CDR3 reads CASSSTSVSSGNEQFF. CDR3 DNA: TGCGCCAGCAGCTCGACTAGCGTCTCATCAGGGAATGAGCAGTTCTTC. This chain joins TRBV5-1 and TRBJ2-1; TRBD2 aligns across 8 bases. V lost 3 bases and J lost 7; bases outside the gene matches: 12. Germline V gene lookup returns CDR1 SGHRS and CDR2 YFSETQ. The CDR3 sequence is 16 residues long.

In its sample, this clonotype was seen many times. The V gene is TRBV15, the J gene TRBJ2-5; D call uncertain. The CDR3 totals 12 residues. Germline values: CDR1 LNHNV, CDR2 YYDKDF (reference sequence). Trimming pared 1 base from V and 5 bases from J, leaving 5 bases between. The CDR3 DNA follows: TGTGCCACCAGCAGAGTGGGCGAGACCCAGTACTTC. It codes for CATSRVGETQYF.

This clonotype was picked up a small number of times. The gene calls are TRBV3-1 and TRBJ2-1; D perhaps matches TRBD2 (5 bases). This CDR3 has 13 residues. The V gene's germline CDR1 is LGHDT and CDR2 YNNKEL (reference sequence). V shed 1 base and J shed 8 bases, with 9 bases lying between them. CDR3: CASSQVSGYEQFF. CDR3 bases: TGTGCCAGCAGCCAAGTAAGCGGATATGAGCAGTTCTTC.

The V and J genes are TRBV5-1 and TRBJ2-3; possible D gene TRBD1, 5 bases. Germline CDR1 and CDR2: SGHRS and YFSETQ. The CDR3 has 13 amino acids. Between the trimmed V and J ends, which lost 4 bases and 4 bases, there was a span of 10 bases. In nucleotides, the CDR3 is TGCGCCAGCAGCGATCAGGGCTCAGATACGCAGTATTTT. It encodes CASSDQGSDTQYF.

This clonotype has just a few counts. This CDR3 reads CASSLLGALYEQYF. CDR3 sequence (DNA): TGTGCCAGCAGCTTGCTCGGGGCCTTATACGAGCAGTACTTC. V gene TRBV5-6 combines with J gene TRBJ2-7; D assignment may be TRBD1 or TRBD2 (5 bases each). CDR3 length: 14 amino acids. CDR1 and CDR2 (germline): SGHDT, YYEEEE. Trimming shortened V by 1 base and J by 4 bases, and 12 bases separated the two germline ends.

V usage is TRBV4-3 and J usage is TRBJ1-5; D is perhaps TRBD1 (5 bases). From germline, CDR1 is LGHNA and CDR2 YSLEER. V was cut by 4 bases and J by 5 bases, with 9 bases left in between. The CDR3 loop spans 13 amino acids. The DNA for the CDR3 is TGCGCCAGCAGCCCAGGGCCCGATCAGCCCCAGCATTTT. This translates into CASSPGPDQPQHF.

In its sample, this clonotype was seen a few times. This chain uses TRBV7-2 with TRBJ1-5, with D uncertain. Trimming removed 6 bases at V and 5 bases at J, with 17 bases between. This CDR3 is built from 15 residues. CDR1 is SGHTA and CDR2 is FQGNSA in the germline V gene. CDR3 in DNA: TGTGCCAGCAGACTAAGGGCTCGGGGTTATCAGCCCCAGCATTTT. Translated: CASRLRARGYQPQHF.

This clonotype is medium-sized by share. This sequence joins TRBV20-1 and TRBJ1-5, with 10 nucleotides matching TRBD1. The CDR3 is 16 residues long. V trimming: 0 bases; J trimming: 5 bases; junction bases outside the gene matches: 7. The germline CDR1 and CDR2 sequences are DFQATT and SNEGSKA (reference sequence). The CDR3 region is CSARDRTGGGHQPQHF. CDR3 DNA: TGCAGTGCTAGAGATCGGACAGGGGGAGGGCATCAGCCCCAGCATTTT.

J is TRBJ1-5 and V is TRBV20-1; no firm D call. Looked up from germline, CDR1 is DFQATT and CDR2 is SNEGSKA (reference sequence). Trimming removed 0 bases at V and 7 bases at J, with 10 bases between. CDR3 length: 13 residues. The chain's CDR3 is CSARDLGQQPQHF. Written as DNA, the CDR3 is TGCAGTGCTAGAGATTTGGGTCAGCAGCCCCAGCATTTT.

The CDR3 DNA reads as TGTGCCAGCAGTTTTGGGGCGGCCCAGGCTTACGAGCAGTACGTC. Translated: CASSFGAAQAYEQYV. V is TRBV28 and J is TRBJ2-7; D may be TRBD1 (5 bases). The CDR3 sequence is 15 residues long. Germline CDR1 MDHEN, CDR2 SYDVKM. V dropped 3 bases and J dropped 4 bases, with 16 bases sitting between them.

This clonotype was observed a few times. This chain uses TRBV15 with TRBJ1-1; D remains unclear. Trimming removed 5 bases at V and 7 bases at J, with 14 bases between. CDR1 is LNHNV and CDR2 is YYDKDF in the germline V gene (reference sequence). This CDR3 is 13 amino acids long. The DNA for the CDR3 is TGTGCCACCAGCGTGGACGGAAAATTTGAAGCTTTCTTT. Protein: CATSVDGKFEAFF.

V usage is TRBV7-3 and J usage is TRBJ2-1; a possible D gene is TRBD1 (5 bases). Germline V gene sequence: CDR1 SGHTA, CDR2 FQGTGA. The CDR3 contains 16 residues. V lost 5 bases, J lost 0 bases, and 14 bases lay in between. CDR3 nucleotide sequence: TGTGCCAGCAGCGCGCACTTCGACAGCTCCTACAATGAGCAGTTCTTC. This encodes CASSAHFDSSYNEQFF.

This clonotype was recorded a few times. V and J are TRBV18 and TRBJ1-6; D gene ambiguous. Germline loops: CDR1 KGHSH, CDR2 LQKENI. This CDR3 is 14 amino acids long. V lost 2 bases and J 8 bases, leaving 10 bases between the germline ends. The CDR3 reads CASSPTSGDSPLHF. The CDR3 nucleotides are TGTGCCAGCTCACCAACGAGTGGGGATTCACCCCTCCACTTT.

This clonotype appeared a few times. The V and J genes are TRBV7-9 and TRBJ2-3; a weak D match, TRBD2 (5 bases). V was pared by 5 bases and J by 4 bases, with 22 bases between. The CDR3 consists of 17 residues. Germline assignment: CDR1 SEHNR and CDR2 FQNEAQ (reference sequence). CDR3 in amino acids: CASSPIPPGSAPDTQYF. DNA for the CDR3: TGTGCCAGCAGCCCAATCCCCCCGGGGTCGGCCCCAGATACGCAGTATTTT. Full variable domain (missing parts from reference TRBV7-9 and TRBJ2-3): DTGVSQNPRHKITKRGQNVTFRCDPISEHNRLYWYRQTLGQGPEFLTYFQNEAQLEKSRLLSDRFSAERPKGSFSTLEIQRTEQGDSAMYLCASSPIPPGSAPDTQYFGPGTRLTVL.

This clonotype showed up just a few times. The chain combines TRBV9 with TRBJ2-5; TRBD1 might be the D (6 bases). This CDR3 spans 16 amino acids. Germline assignment: CDR1 SGDLS and CDR2 YYNGEE. V shed 5 bases and J shed 0 bases, with 17 bases lying between them. This CDR3 reads CASSASGTTYQETQYF. CDR3 DNA: TGTGCCAGCAGTGCCTCCGGGACAACGTACCAAGAGACCCAGTACTTC.

This clonotype has a handful of counts. V usage is TRBV5-6 and J usage is TRBJ1-1; D gene unclear. The CDR3 spans 13 residues. V shed 4 bases and J shed 4 bases, with 11 bases lying between them. Germline CDR1 and CDR2: SGHDT and YYEEEE. CDR3 in DNA: TGTGCCAGCAGCCCTACCTGGGCCACTGAAGCTTTCTTT. Its translation is CASSPTWATEAFF.

This clonotype was observed a handful of times. The chain couples TRBV7-2 to TRBJ1-2; D uncertain. Germline CDR1 and CDR2: SGHTA and FQGNSA. V was pared by 5 bases and J by 5 bases, with 15 bases between. This CDR3 comprises 14 residues. The CDR3: CASSRYPLGYGYTF. CDR3 coding DNA: TGTGCCAGCAGCCGATACCCCCTCGGGTATGGCTACACCTTC.

The chain joins TRBV18 to TRBJ2-3; possible D gene TRBD1, 5 bases. Germline CDR1 is KGHSH and CDR2 is LQKENI. V lost 0 bases and J lost 0, with 7 bases in between. This CDR3 contains 15 residues. The CDR3 DNA is TGTGCCAGCTCACCACCGTCAGGGAGCACAGATACGCAGTATTTT. This codes for CASSPPSGSTDTQYF.

This chain uses TRBV20-1 with TRBJ2-3, with 9 bases that match TRBD2. The CDR3 is 16 amino acids. With V trimmed by 0 bases and J by 1 base, 5 bases remained unmatched. The germline V gene encodes CDR1 DFQATT and CDR2 SNEGSKA (reference sequence). The CDR3 here is CSARDRQRGGTDTQYF. The DNA for the CDR3 is TGCAGTGCTAGAGATCGGCAGCGGGGGGGCACAGATACGCAGTATTTT.

The chain carries TRBV28 and TRBJ2-3, with TRBD2 as a possible D gene (6 bases). CDR1 and CDR2 (germline): MDHEN, SYDVKM. V shed 2 bases and J shed 7 bases, with 13 bases lying between them. There are 14 residues in the CDR3. DNA for the CDR3: TGTGCCAGCAGTTTAACCGGAGGGTGGAATACGCAGTATTTT. Amino acid sequence: CASSLTGGWNTQYF.

This clonotype was seen more than once but under ten times. J is TRBJ2-1 and V is TRBV5-1, with 14 bases aligning to TRBD2. The CDR3 is made up of 16 amino acids. Trimming at V came to 4 bases and at J to 1 base, leaving 1 base not matched to a gene. Germline values: CDR1 SGHRS, CDR2 YFSETQ. The CDR3: CASSRTSGGSYNEQFF. CDR3 DNA: TGCGCCAGCAGCAGGACTAGCGGGGGGTCCTACAATGAGCAGTTCTTC. Full variable domain (remainder filled in from reference TRBV5-1 and TRBJ2-1): KAGVTQTPRYLIKTRGQQVTLSCSPISGHRSVSWYQQTPGQGLQFLFEYFSETQRNKGNFPGRFSGRQFSNSRSEMNVSTLELGDSALYLCASSRTSGGSYNEQFFGPGTRLTVL.